This T cell receptor (beta chain) is drawn from a study of blood T cell repertoires in COVID-19. Study-wide context: Samples taken during acute and convalescent COVID-19 were collected in the United States, Italy and Spain. In each case, the material was cDNA or gDNA derived from T cells, B-cell-depleted T cells, or PBMCs.

There are 14 residues in the CDR3. Germline-derived CDR1 and CDR2 are MNHEY and SMNVEV (reference sequence). V was trimmed by 4 bases and J by 4 bases, leaving 11 bases between them. Original data processing: Reference gene primers were amplified, and this amplification served to estimate nucleated cell counts. Using immunoSEQ multiplex PCR, the repertoire was profiled, and TCRdb retains in-frame clones only, with some absent. D and trimming come from the DNA, and the V and J calls and clone size come from that table. The sample contains about 100,000 clones, over 75% of which appear only once. Sequenced input: peripheral blood. V gene TRBV27 combines with J gene TRBJ2-1, with D perhaps matching TRBD2 (5 bases). The receptor's source is a man between 60 and 70 years old with acute or convalescent COVID-19. CDR3 loop: CASSSTGIYNEQFF. CDR3 nucleotide sequence: TGTGCCAGCAGTTCTACCGGGATTTACAATGAGCAGTTCTTC.